A selection of T cell receptor beta chains follows, all from one sample in a study of human T cells and chemical hapten exposure. One entry per CDR3 protein results from TCRdb running MiXCR on the RACE reads. The sample records hundreds of thousands of distinct CDR3 sequences, more than 5% being singletons. This specimen was whole blood, taken in connection with sensitization to the hapten diphenylcyclopropenone (DPC). These receptors all come from a woman under 30 with alopecia areata. Some clones in this sample may be carry-over from other donors' samples. CDR3s include the opening cysteine and the closing phenylalanine or tryptophan. A D gene is named only where the DNA matches it firmly. Not every row has a clone size; where given, it reads once, few, many or a size class.

cdr3_nt: TGCGCCAGCAGCTTGGGACACTATAATTCACCCCTCCACTTT
cdr3_aa: CASSLGHYNSPLHF
j_call: TRBJ1-6
d_call: -
v_call: TRBV5-1
clone_size: few

cdr3_nt: TGTGCCAGCATGGGTAGCGGGGGGTCCCATCGCTCTGGGGCCAACGTCCTGACTTTC
cdr3_aa: CASMGSGGSHRSGANVLTF
j_call: TRBJ2-6
d_call: TRBD2
v_call: TRBV6-1
clone_size: many

cdr3_nt: TGTGCCAGACAGGAGACGAACACTGAAGCTTTCTTT
cdr3_aa: CARQETNTEAFF
j_call: TRBJ1-1
d_call: -
v_call: TRBV2
clone_size: many

cdr3_nt: TGTGCCAGCAGCTTTTGGGACAGGCCATTGAACACTGAAGCTTTCTTT
cdr3_aa: CASSFWDRPLNTEAFF
j_call: TRBJ1-1
d_call: TRBD1
v_call: TRBV5-6
clone_size: many

cdr3_nt: TGTGCCAGCAGTCCCTCCCTCCCCAGGGTGAACACTGAAGCTTTCTTT
cdr3_aa: CASSPSLPRVNTEAFF
j_call: TRBJ1-1
d_call: -
v_call: TRBV6-2/TRBV6-3
clone_size: -

cdr3_nt: TGTGCCAGCAGCTTGGTACAGGGGGCGATGTACGAGCAGTACTTC
cdr3_aa: CASSLVQGAMYEQYF
j_call: TRBJ2-7
d_call: TRBD1
v_call: TRBV7-9
clone_size: -

cdr3_nt: TGTGCCAGCTCACCCCGGGCCTCAAATGAAAAACTGTTTTTT
cdr3_aa: CASSPRASNEKLFF
j_call: TRBJ1-4
d_call: -
v_call: TRBV18
clone_size: many

cdr3_nt: TGTGCCAGCAGTTTTTCTGAGGCCCCGGGGACAGATACGCAGTATTTT
cdr3_aa: CASSFSEAPGTDTQYF
j_call: TRBJ2-3
d_call: -
v_call: TRBV28
clone_size: many

cdr3_nt: TGTGCCAGCTATACAGGCGGTGGTGAAAAACTGTTTTTT
cdr3_aa: CASYTGGGEKLFF
j_call: TRBJ1-4
d_call: -
v_call: TRBV28
clone_size: many

cdr3_nt: TGTGCCAGCAAACAGAGTGGACAGCTTTATAATTCACCCCTCCACTTT
cdr3_aa: CASKQSGQLYNSPLHF
j_call: TRBJ1-6
d_call: -
v_call: TRBV12-3/TRBV12-4
clone_size: -

cdr3_nt: TGTGCCAGCAGCCTCCAGCTAAGGGGGACTTTCTTT
cdr3_aa: CASSLQLRGTFF
j_call: TRBJ1-1
d_call: -
v_call: TRBV7-9
clone_size: many

cdr3_nt: TGTGCCAGCAGTTTTCAGGGATGGGCTAATGAAAAACTGTTTTTT
cdr3_aa: CASSFQGWANEKLFF
j_call: TRBJ1-4
d_call: -
v_call: TRBV27
clone_size: many

cdr3_nt: TGTGCCAGCAGTTTATACGTCAGCTCTGGAAACACCATATATTTT
cdr3_aa: CASSLYVSSGNTIYF
j_call: TRBJ1-3
d_call: -
v_call: TRBV28
clone_size: few

cdr3_nt: TGCGCCAGCAGCGCGACAGGATACAATGAGCAGTTCTTC
cdr3_aa: CASSATGYNEQFF
j_call: TRBJ2-1
d_call: -
v_call: TRBV5-1
clone_size: many

cdr3_nt: TGCAGCGTCCTAGGAGGGACTGGAAACACCATATATTTT
cdr3_aa: CSVLGGTGNTIYF
j_call: TRBJ1-3
d_call: -
v_call: TRBV29-1
clone_size: few

cdr3_nt: TGTGCCAGCAGCCGGGATGGCGTTGGAAACACCATATATTTT
cdr3_aa: CASSRDGVGNTIYF
j_call: TRBJ1-3
d_call: -
v_call: TRBV7-2
clone_size: many

cdr3_nt: TGTGCCAGCAGTTTACCCCATATATTTCAGCCCCAGCATTTT
cdr3_aa: CASSLPHIFQPQHF
j_call: TRBJ1-5
d_call: -
v_call: TRBV28
clone_size: -

cdr3_nt: TGTGCCAGCAATGACTCTCCTAGCACAGATACGCAGTATTTT
cdr3_aa: CASNDSPSTDTQYF
j_call: TRBJ2-3
d_call: -
v_call: TRBV6-2/TRBV6-3
clone_size: few

cdr3_nt: TGCAGTGCCACGGATCAGCGGATCTCTCAGCCCCAGCATTTT
cdr3_aa: CSATDQRISQPQHF
j_call: TRBJ1-5
d_call: -
v_call: TRBV20-1
clone_size: few

cdr3_nt: TGTGCCAGCAGAGGGTGGGCGGGGGAGACCCAGTACTTC
cdr3_aa: CASRGWAGETQYF
j_call: TRBJ2-5
d_call: -
v_call: TRBV27
clone_size: -

cdr3_nt: TGCGCCAGCAGCCAAGATTTTGGGGCAGGTTATAATTCACCCCTCCACTTT
cdr3_aa: CASSQDFGAGYNSPLHF
j_call: TRBJ1-6
d_call: -
v_call: TRBV4-3
clone_size: many

cdr3_nt: TGTGCCAGCAGCGTCGGAAAAACATTGAACACCGGGGAGCTGTTTTTT
cdr3_aa: CASSVGKTLNTGELFF
j_call: TRBJ2-2
d_call: -
v_call: TRBV9
clone_size: few